This T cell receptor beta chain comes out of a study of cytomegalovirus exposure and HLA in healthy donors. Points from the study as a whole: TCR beta sequences numbering roughly 16,000 were associated with HLA alleles at 0.05 false discovery rate in a later analysis.

The germline CDR1 and CDR2 sequences are MDHEN and SYDVKM. V gave up 5 bases and J gave up 3 bases; unmatched junction bases: 11. The length of the CDR3 is 16 residues. PCR amplification relied on 60 Vbeta primers (plus 13 Jbeta primers). Profiled with immunoSEQ multiplex PCR; TCRdb holds only in-frame clones, not every one. This table has a few hundred thousand clones, approximately 85% appearing once. Concerning this clone: Its matching antigen is unknown.

V and J are TRBV28 and TRBJ2-7; TRBD1 aligns across 9 bases. This TCR was recovered from a middle-aged woman in good health and CMV-seropositive. The specimen was PBMCs. For the CDR3, the DNA is TGTGCCAGCAGTCCTGCTTCCGGGACAGGGAACTACGAGCAGTACTTC. Amino acids: CASSPASGTGNYEQYF.